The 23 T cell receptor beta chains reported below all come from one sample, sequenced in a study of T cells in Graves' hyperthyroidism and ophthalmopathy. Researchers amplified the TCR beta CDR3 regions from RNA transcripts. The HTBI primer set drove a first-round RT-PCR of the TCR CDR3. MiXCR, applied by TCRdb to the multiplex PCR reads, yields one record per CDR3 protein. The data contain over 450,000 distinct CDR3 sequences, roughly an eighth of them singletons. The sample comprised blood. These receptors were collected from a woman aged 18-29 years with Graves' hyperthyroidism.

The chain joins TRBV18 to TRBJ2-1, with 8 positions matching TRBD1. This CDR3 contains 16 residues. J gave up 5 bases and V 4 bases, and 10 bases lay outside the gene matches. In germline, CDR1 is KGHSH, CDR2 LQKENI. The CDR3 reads CASSHSSGQENNEQFF. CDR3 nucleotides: TGTGCCAGCTCACACTCTTCGGGACAGGAAAACAATGAGCAGTTCTTC.

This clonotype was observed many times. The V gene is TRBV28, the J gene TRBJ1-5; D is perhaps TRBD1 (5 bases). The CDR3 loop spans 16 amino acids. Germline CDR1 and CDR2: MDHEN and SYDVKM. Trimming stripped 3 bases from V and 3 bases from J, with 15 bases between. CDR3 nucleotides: TGTGCCAGCAGTTTTAGGGGCAGGGCTTACAATCAGCCCCAGCATTTT. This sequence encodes CASSFRGRAYNQPQHF.

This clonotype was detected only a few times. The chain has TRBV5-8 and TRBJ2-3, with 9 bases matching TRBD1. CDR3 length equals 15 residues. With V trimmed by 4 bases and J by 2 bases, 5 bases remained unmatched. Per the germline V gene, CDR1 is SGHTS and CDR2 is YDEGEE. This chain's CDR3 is CASSPGTGITDTQYF. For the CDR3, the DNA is TGTGCCAGCAGCCCCGGGACAGGGATCACAGATACGCAGTATTTT.

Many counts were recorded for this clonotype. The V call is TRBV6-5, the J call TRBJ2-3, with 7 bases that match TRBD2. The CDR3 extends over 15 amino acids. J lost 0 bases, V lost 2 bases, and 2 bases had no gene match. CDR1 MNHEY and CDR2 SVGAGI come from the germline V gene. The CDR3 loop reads CASSYRAGSTDTQYF. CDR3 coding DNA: TGTGCCAGCAGTTACCGAGCGGGGAGCACAGATACGCAGTATTTT.

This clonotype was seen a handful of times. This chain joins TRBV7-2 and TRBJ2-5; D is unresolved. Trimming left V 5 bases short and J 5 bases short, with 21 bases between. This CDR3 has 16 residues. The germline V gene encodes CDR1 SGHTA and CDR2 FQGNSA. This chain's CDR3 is CASSRSWASLGETQYF. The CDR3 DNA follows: TGTGCCAGCAGCCGCTCCTGGGCCTCGCTAGGGGAGACCCAGTACTTC.

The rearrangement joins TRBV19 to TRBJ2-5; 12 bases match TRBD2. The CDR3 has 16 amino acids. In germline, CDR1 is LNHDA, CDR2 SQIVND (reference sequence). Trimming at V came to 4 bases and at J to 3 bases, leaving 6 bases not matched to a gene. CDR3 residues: CASSTRTSGTEETQYF. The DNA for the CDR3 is TGTGCCAGTAGTACACGGACTAGCGGGACTGAAGAGACCCAGTACTTC.

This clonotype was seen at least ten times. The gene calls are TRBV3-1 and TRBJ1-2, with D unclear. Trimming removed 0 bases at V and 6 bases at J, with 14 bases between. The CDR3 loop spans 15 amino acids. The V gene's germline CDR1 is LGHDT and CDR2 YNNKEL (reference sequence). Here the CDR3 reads CASSQEESGRDGYTF. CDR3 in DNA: TGTGCCAGCAGCCAAGAAGAGAGTGGGCGGGATGGCTACACCTTC.

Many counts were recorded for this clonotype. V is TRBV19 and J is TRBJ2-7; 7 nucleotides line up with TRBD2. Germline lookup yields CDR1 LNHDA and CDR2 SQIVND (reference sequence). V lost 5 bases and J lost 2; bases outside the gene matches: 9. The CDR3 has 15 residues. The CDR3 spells CASSGGGGRAYEQYF. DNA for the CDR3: TGTGCCAGTAGTGGGGGGGGAGGAAGGGCCTACGAGCAGTACTTC. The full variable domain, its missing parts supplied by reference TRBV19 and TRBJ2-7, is DGGITQSPKYLFRKEGQNVTLSCEQNLNHDAMYWYRQDPGQGLRLIYYSQIVNDFQKGDIAEGYSVSREKKESFPLTVTSAQKNPTAFYLCASSGGGGRAYEQYFGPGTRLTVT.

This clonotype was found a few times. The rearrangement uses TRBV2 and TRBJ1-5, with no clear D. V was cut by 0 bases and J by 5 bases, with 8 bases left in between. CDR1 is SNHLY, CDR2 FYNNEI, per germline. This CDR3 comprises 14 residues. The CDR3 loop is CASSEASGYQPQHF. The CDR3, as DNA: TGTGCCAGCAGTGAAGCGTCGGGTTATCAGCCCCAGCATTTT. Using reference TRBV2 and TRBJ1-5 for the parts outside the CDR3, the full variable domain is EPEVTQTPSHQVTQMGQEVILRCVPISNHLYFYWYRQILGQKVEFLVSFYNNEISEKSEIFDDQFSVERPDGSNFTLKIRSTKLEDSAMYFCASSEASGYQPQHFGDGTRLSIL.

The CDR3 reads CASSSSGVLRFTEAFF. CDR3 in DNA: TGTGCCAGCAGCTCATCCGGGGTCTTGAGATTCACTGAAGCTTTCTTT. The chain combines TRBV7-2 with TRBJ1-1, with D unclear. CDR1 is SGHTA and CDR2 is FQGNSA in the germline V gene. The CDR3 is 16 residues long. V lost 4 bases and J lost 4, with 19 bases in between.

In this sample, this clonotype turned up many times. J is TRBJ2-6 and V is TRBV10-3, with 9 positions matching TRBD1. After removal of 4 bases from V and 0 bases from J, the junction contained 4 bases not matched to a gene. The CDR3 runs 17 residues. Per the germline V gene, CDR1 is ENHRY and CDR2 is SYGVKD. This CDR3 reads CAISGTGGSSGANVLTF. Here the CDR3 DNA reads TGTGCCATCAGTGGCACAGGGGGCTCCTCTGGGGCCAACGTCCTGACTTTC.

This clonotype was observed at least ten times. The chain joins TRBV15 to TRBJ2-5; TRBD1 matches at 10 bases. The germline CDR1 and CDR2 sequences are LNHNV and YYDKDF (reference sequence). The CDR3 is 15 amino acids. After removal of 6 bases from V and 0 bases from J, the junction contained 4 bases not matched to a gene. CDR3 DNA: TGTGCCACCAGGAGGGGACAGGGGTACCAAGAGACCCAGTACTTC. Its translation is CATRRGQGYQETQYF.

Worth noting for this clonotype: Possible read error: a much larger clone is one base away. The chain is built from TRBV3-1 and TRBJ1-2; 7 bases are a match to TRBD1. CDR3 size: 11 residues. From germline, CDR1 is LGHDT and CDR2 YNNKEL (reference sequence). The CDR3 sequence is CDSSRGSSVTF. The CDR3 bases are TGTGACAGCTCCAGGGGGAGTTCTGTCACCTTC.

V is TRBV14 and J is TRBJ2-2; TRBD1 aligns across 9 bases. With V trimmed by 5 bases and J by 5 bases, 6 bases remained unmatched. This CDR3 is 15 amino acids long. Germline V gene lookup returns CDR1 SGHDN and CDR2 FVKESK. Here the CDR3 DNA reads TGTGCCAGCAGCTCCTGGACAGGGGATACCGGGGAGCTGTTTTTT. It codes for CASSSWTGDTGELFF.

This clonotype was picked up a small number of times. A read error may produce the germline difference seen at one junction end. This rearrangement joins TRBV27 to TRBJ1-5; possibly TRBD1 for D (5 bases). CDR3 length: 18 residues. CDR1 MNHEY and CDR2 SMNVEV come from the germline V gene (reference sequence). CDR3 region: CASSSFYGDPDNNQLQHF. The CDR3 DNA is TGTGCCAGCAGTTCCTTCTACGGGGACCCAGATAACAATCAGCTCCAGCATTTT.

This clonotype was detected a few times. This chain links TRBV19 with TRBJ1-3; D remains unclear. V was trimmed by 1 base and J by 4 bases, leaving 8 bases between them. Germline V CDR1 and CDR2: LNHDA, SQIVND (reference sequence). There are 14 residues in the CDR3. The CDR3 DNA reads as TGTGCCAGTAGTATAGGGGGTTCCGGAAACACCATATATTTT. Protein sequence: CASSIGGSGNTIYF. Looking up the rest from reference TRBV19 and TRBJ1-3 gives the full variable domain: DGGITQSPKYLFRKEGQNVTLSCEQNLNHDAMYWYRQDPGQGLRLIYYSQIVNDFQKGDIAEGYSVSREKKESFPLTVTSAQKNPTAFYLCASSIGGSGNTIYFGEGSWLTVV.

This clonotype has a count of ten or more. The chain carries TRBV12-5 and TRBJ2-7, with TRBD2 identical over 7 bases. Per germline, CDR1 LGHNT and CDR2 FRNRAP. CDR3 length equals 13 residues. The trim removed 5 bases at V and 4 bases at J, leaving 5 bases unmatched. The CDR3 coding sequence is TGTGCTAGTGGTCCCCGCGGGAGTTACGAGCAGTACGTC. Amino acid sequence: CASGPRGSYEQYV.

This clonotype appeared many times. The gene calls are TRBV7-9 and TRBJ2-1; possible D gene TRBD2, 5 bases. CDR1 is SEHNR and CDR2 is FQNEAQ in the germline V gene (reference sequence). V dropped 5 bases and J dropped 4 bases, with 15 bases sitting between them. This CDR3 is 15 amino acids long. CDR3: CASSPPSGKYNEQFF. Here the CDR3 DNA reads TGTGCCAGCAGCCCTCCCAGCGGCAAGTACAATGAGCAGTTCTTC.

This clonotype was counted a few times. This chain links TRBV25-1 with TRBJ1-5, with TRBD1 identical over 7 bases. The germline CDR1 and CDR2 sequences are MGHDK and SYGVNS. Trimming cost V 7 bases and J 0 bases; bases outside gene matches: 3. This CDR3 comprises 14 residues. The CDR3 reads CASNPGGSNQPQHF. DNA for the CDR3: TGTGCCAGCAATCCAGGGGGTAGCAATCAGCCCCAGCATTTT.

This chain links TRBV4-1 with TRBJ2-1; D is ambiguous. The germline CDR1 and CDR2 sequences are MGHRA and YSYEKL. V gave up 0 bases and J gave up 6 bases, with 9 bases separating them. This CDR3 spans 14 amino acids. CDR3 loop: CASSQEGFPNEQFF. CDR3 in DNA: TGCGCCAGCAGCCAAGAGGGGTTCCCCAATGAGCAGTTCTTC.

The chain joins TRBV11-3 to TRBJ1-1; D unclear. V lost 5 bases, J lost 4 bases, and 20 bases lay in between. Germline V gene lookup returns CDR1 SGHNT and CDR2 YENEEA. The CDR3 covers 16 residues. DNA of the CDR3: TGTGCCAGCAGCCAAGATTTTAGGGTCGGGAGCACTGAAGCTTTCTTT. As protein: CASSQDFRVGSTEAFF.

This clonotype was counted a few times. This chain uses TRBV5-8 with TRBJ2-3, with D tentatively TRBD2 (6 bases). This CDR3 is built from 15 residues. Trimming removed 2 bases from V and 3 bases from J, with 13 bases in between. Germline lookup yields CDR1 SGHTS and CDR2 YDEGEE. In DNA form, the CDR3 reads TGTGCCAGCAGCTTTGCGGCGGGAATGACAGATACGCAGTATTTT. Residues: CASSFAAGMTDTQYF.

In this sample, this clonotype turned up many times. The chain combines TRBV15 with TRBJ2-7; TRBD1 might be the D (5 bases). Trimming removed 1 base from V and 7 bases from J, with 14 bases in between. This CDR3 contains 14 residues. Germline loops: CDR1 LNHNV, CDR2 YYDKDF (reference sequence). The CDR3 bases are TGTGCCACCAGCAGAGGTCGGACACCTGGGGAGCAGTACTTC. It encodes CATSRGRTPGEQYF.